Each of the 7 T cell receptor beta chains below was sequenced from the same sample in a study of T-cell reconstitution after alpha-beta-depleted transplantation in children. TCRbeta library preparation incorporated unique molecular identifiers. TCRdb re-called the PCR reads through MiXCR, storing one row per CDR3 protein. The table has approximately 230,000 distinct CDR3 sequences, roughly a quarter seen once; the top ten hold about 5%. The sample was PBMCs, mostly from graft donor cells, taken 360 days after TCRalphabeta/CD19-depleted stem cell transplant. The receptors were gathered from a female patient aged 2 to 10 who had a stem cell transplant for congenital amegakaryocytic thrombocytopenia, so the T cells may come from the graft donor.

This clonotype was seen more than once but under ten times. The rearrangement joins TRBV5-1 to TRBJ2-5, with D unresolved. The V end was cut by 0 bases, the J end by 5 bases, with 14 bases between. Germline values: CDR1 SGHRS, CDR2 YFSETQ. The CDR3 has 15 amino acids. The CDR3 region has the DNA TGCGCCAGCAGCTTGGCCTTAGACCTCCCGGAGACCCAGTACTTC. The encoded protein is CASSLALDLPETQYF.

This clonotype has at least ten counts. The V call is TRBV5-6, the J call TRBJ2-3, with D perhaps TRBD1 or TRBD2 (6 bases each). From germline, CDR1 is SGHDT and CDR2 YYEEEE. The CDR3 covers 15 residues. Trimming removed 4 bases at V and 0 bases at J, with 12 bases between. CDR3 in DNA: TGTGCCAGCAGCCCTCGGGGGCAGAGCACAGATACGCAGTATTTT. Translated: CASSPRGQSTDTQYF.

The J gene is TRBJ2-7, the V gene TRBV7-9, with D possibly TRBD1 on 6 matching bases. Trimming removed 0 bases at V and 0 bases at J, with 6 bases between. The CDR3 loop spans 14 amino acids. CDR1 and CDR2 from the germline V gene are SEHNR and FQNEAQ (reference sequence). This CDR3 is CASSLADSSYEQYF. The CDR3 DNA sequence: TGTGCCAGCAGCTTAGCGGACAGCTCCTACGAGCAGTACTTC. The full variable domain, its missing parts supplied by reference TRBV7-9 and TRBJ2-7, is DTGVSQNPRHKITKRGQNVTFRCDPISEHNRLYWYRQTLGQGPEFLTYFQNEAQLEKSRLLSDRFSAERPKGSFSTLEIQRTEQGDSAMYLCASSLADSSYEQYFGPGTRLTVT.

J is TRBJ2-5 and V is TRBV18, with D unresolved. Germline CDR1 KGHSH, CDR2 LQKENI. This CDR3 has 16 amino acids. Trimming pared 2 bases from V and 1 base from J, leaving 14 bases between. The CDR3 protein is CASSPVRLGIQETQYF. The CDR3 DNA reads TGTGCCAGCTCACCAGTGAGGTTGGGGATCCAAGAGACCCAGTACTTC.

This clonotype was detected only a few times. This chain uses TRBV10-3 with TRBJ1-2; D is uncertain. V dropped 2 bases and J dropped 4 bases, with 11 bases sitting between them. CDR3 length: 14 residues. Germline-derived CDR1 and CDR2 are ENHRY and SYGVKD. The CDR3 is CAISEAPRAYGYTF. The DNA for the CDR3 is TGTGCCATCAGTGAGGCCCCCCGGGCCTATGGCTACACCTTC.

The chain is built from TRBV12-3 or TRBV12-4 and TRBJ2-1; 8 bases map to TRBD2. This CDR3 spans 15 amino acids. Trimming cost V 4 bases and J 9 bases; bases outside gene matches: 11. DNA for the CDR3: TGTGCCAGCAGTTACGTAGCGGGGAGTAGACTTGAGCAGTTCTTC. It encodes CASSYVAGSRLEQFF.

This clonotype was detected only a few times. This rearrangement joins TRBV4-1 to TRBJ2-5; D perhaps matches TRBD1 (6 bases). V lost 3 bases and J 4 bases, leaving 9 bases between the germline ends. The CDR3 length is 13 residues. Germline V lookup: CDR1 MGHRA, CDR2 YSYEKL. The CDR3 reads CASSQIQGETQYF. In DNA form, the CDR3 reads TGCGCCAGCAGCCAGATACAGGGAGAGACCCAGTACTTC.